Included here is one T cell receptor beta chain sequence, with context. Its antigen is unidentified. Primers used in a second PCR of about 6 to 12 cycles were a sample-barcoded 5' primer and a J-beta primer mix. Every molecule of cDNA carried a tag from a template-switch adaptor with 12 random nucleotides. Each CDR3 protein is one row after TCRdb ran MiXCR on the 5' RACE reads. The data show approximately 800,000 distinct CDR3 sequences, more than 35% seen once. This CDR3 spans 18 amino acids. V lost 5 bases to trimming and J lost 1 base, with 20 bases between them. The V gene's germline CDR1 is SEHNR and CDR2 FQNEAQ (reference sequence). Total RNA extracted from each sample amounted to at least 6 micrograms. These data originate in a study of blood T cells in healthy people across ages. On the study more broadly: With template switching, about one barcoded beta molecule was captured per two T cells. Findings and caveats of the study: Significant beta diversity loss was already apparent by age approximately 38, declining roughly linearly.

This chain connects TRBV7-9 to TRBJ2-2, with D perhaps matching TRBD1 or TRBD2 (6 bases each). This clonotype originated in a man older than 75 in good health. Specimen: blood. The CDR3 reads CASSPRDLGGVNTGELFF. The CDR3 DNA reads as TGTGCCAGCAGCCCGCGCGATTTGGGGGGCGTGAACACCGGGGAGCTGTTTTTT.